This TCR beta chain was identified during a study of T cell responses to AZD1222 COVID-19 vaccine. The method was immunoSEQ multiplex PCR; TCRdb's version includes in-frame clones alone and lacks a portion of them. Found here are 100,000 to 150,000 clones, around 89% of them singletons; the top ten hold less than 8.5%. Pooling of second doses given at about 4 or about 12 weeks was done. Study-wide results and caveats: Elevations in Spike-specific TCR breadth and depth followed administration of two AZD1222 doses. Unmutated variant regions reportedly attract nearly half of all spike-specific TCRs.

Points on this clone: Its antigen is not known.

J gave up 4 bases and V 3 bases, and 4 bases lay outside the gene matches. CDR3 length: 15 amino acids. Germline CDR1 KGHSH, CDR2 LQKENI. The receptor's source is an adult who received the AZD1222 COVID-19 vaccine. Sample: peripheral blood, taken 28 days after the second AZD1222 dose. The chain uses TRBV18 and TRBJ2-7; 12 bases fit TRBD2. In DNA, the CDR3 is TGTGCCAGCTCACCGACTAGCGGGAGTGTTTACGAGCAGTACTTC. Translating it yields CASSPTSGSVYEQYF.